This TCR beta chain was recovered during a study of cytomegalovirus exposure and HLA in healthy donors (TCRdb year 2017). For the wider study: An earlier analysis of more than 550 of the donors reported 276 Gb of sequence data and about 120 million unique TCR beta sequences obtained from 150 million to 200 million T cells. Roughly 300 gigabases of sequencing data and tens of millions of unique TCR sequences were included in an early release covering roughly 600 HLA-typed donors. Among the roughly 430 genotyped donors, about 85% belonged to the genetic ancestry cluster associated with self-reported Caucasian donors. The study was designed to test whether signatures of past pathogen exposure could be identified by cataloging public T cell receptors. Using immunosequencing, the study profiled T cell repertoires from roughly 650 subjects and related those repertoires to cytomegalovirus serostatus. In addition to the first cohort of 666 subjects, a separate validation cohort of approximately 110 different subjects was used. To predict cytomegalovirus infection status, the study brought together high-throughput TCR immunosequencing, statistical association of individual TCRs with disease status, and machine learning. To study patterns of TCR occurrence, a later analysis re-analyzed previously published TCR beta repertoires from 666 donors and added high-resolution HLA genotyping. Rather than drawing on any new phenotypic data, the later analysis identified candidate immune exposures from TCR beta sequences and the way those sequences occurred across donors. In an earlier analysis of several hundred of the donors, high-throughput TCR beta sequencing was used to judge whether each TCR beta V gene segment behaved as functional or pseudogenic. Donor age, sex, ethnicity and CMV serostatus were collected together with the repertoire data. A later genetic analysis used genome-wide SNP genotypes for 398 of the 666 donors, treating that subset as a discovery cohort. Every repertoire in the discovery cohort had been generated on one and the same sequencing platform. HLA typing covered class I and class II loci at four-digit resolution. The number of typed donors differed by locus: roughly 629-640 for A, B, C, DRB1 and DQB1; some 540 for DQA1; 606 for DPA1; and about 450 for DPB1. About five DR-DQ haplotypes were handled as single units for association and clustering, since linkage in the cohort was strong. On average, 235,054 unique TCR beta nucleotide sequences were sequenced per donor among about 400 genotyped donors of the cohort, with roughly 18% of those sequences being non-productive.

Comment on this clone: Its antigen is not yet known. No per-base quality is available; no much larger clone lies one base away.

The cohort comprised around 690 healthy bone marrow donors. Cohort members were all nominally healthy when sampled, although unrecorded immune exposures were likely present. The donor was CMV seropositive and was included in the group of 250 to 300 seropositive cohort members. A peripheral blood sample was collected from each donor, and TCR beta sequencing was performed on peripheral blood mononuclear cells. Genomic DNA was extracted from the blood cell samples with the Qiagen DNeasy Blood Extraction Kit. Study-wide findings and limitations: It was suggested by the authors that the approach could potentially be generalized to other disease states and immunological phenotypes. In a later analysis, TCR association rates were found to vary across HLA loci, with the most associated TCRs seen for DRB1 alleles and the fewest for HLA-C alleles. Some IMGT-functional V segments, including TRBV6-2 and TRBV6-3, could not be distinguished by the 87-base-pair reads and were therefore excluded. In a later analysis, most CMV-associated TCR beta chains were found to appear HLA-restricted, with HLA associations seemingly driven largely by CMV exposure. A cluster of highly shared sequence variants was judged likely to be a technical artifact of the sequencing pipeline. Most TCR sequences were seen in very few donors, while some public TCRs were found in many individuals. At a false discovery rate of 0.05, a later analysis linked 15,000 to 20,000 TCR beta sequences to specific HLA alleles. Compared with the roughly 700-donor mean, donors in an Asian-associated ancestry cluster had fewer N-insertions in productive TCRs, according to a later genetic analysis. A later analysis found that HLA-associated TCR beta chains were more clonally expanded and had lower generation probabilities than equally common non-associated chains. Because some donors lacked HLA typing at each locus, the association tests relied only on the typed subset. Three of the identified cytomegalovirus-associated TCR beta chains were confirmed in vitro to be specific for cytomegalovirus antigens. Assigning TCR associations to individual alleles was difficult when HLA alleles, especially DR and DQ, strongly co-occurred. Broadly in line with IMGT annotations, most TCR beta V segments showed up in productive rearrangements about 87% or about 30% of the time in an earlier analysis of 587 of the donors. A total of fewer than 200 TCR beta chains were listed by the study as associated with cytomegalovirus. A later analysis reported that several top co-occurrence clusters appeared linked to parvovirus B19, influenza, CMV and Epstein-Barr virus. Linkage disequilibrium might explain the correlated functional status among segregating V segments, but an unknown experimental factor could not be excluded. The classifier was reported to diagnose cytomegalovirus status with high specificity and sensitivity in both the original cohort and the validation cohort. A further reported finding was that TCR beta sequences accurately predicted the HLA-A and HLA-B alleles for most subjects in the first cohort. The presence/absence analyses assumed that sequencing depth was roughly uniform across donors, and that assumption may not be true. An association between a missense DCLRE1C variant and V-gene and J-gene trimming of TCR beta chains was found in a later genetic analysis and replicated in an independent cohort. CMV serostatus was the only immune exposure information available for the cohort. The earlier analysis of 587 of the donors excluded roughly 17 rarely observed V segments, including chromosome 9 orphons, because counts were too low. This cohort had only TCR beta chains sequenced, and the lack of alpha or paired-chain data limited which features could be detected.

Per the germline V gene (reference sequence), SGHNT is the CDR1 and YYREEE is the CDR2. The CDR3 spans 16 residues, from the cysteine through the phenylalanine. The retained sequence is limited to the CDR3, 48 bases, with the frame set at the first base. V and J are trimmed by 0 bases and 7 bases, and the gene matches miss 7 bases of the junction. Library construction relied on the immunoSEQ multiplex PCR assay. The multiplex PCR relied on a mix of 60 forward primers for TCR Vbeta segments and 13 reverse primers for TCR Jbeta segments. The CDR3 region of rearranged TCR beta genes was amplified from genomic DNA by a multiplex PCR assay. The Illumina HiSeq System was used to sequence the amplified TCR beta libraries as 87-base-pair reads. On the authors' methods: A later analysis tallied roughly 76 million unique TCR beta chains across the 666 repertoires, and approximately 9.9 million of those chains were shared by two or more donors. A nearest-neighbor algorithm error-corrected the raw reads and collapsed the reads into unique sequences, merging closely related sequences to remove PCR and sequencing errors. V, D and J gene segments were assigned by aligning CDR3 sequences to IMGT reference sequences. For a sequence to be retained, at least a six-nucleotide match to both a V gene segment and a J gene segment was required. Rearrangements were called productive when the CDR3 lacked stop codons and stayed in frame with V and J; all others were non-productive. Following IMGT convention, CDR3 was defined as the stretch from the second conserved V-encoded cysteine up to the conserved J-encoded phenylalanine. The earlier analysis of about 610 of the donors excluded any sequence lacking an unambiguous match to a single V gene segment. An earlier analysis of about 600 of the donors called V segments functional above 56.7% productive rearrangements and segregating when the between-donor standard deviation exceeded 5%. A statistical classification framework was built for diagnosing cytomegalovirus status from the catalog of TCR beta chain sequences. In a later analysis, V and J genes were assigned by comparing TCR nucleotide sequences against IMGT/GENE-DB human TR gene sequences. Using the TCRdist pipeline, a later analysis assigned CDR3 sequences along with most-parsimonious VDJ recombination scenarios. In a later analysis, each TCR beta chain was defined by its CDR3 amino acid sequence together with its V-gene family, and reads lacking a unique V-gene family were excluded. In a later analysis, fewer than 650 highly shared, low-generation-probability nucleotide sequences were removed to address suspected cross-contamination and a sequencing artifact. For each public chain, a later analysis derived a clonal expansion index from normalized ranks of inferred template counts within each repertoire. In a later analysis, generation probabilities were computed using a VDJ recombination model fitted to out-of-frame rearrangements, and the results were checked against IGoR. In a later analysis, TCR-TCR, TCR-HLA and TCR-CMV co-occurrence was scored with hypergeometric tests, and a repertoire-size bias correction was applied to TCR pairs. To estimate false discovery rates, a later analysis permuted the HLA or CMV assignments 20 times. In a later analysis, co-occurring TCRs were grouped using DBSCAN, with TCRdist sequence similarity added in when clustering inside HLA-allele-positive subsets. Repertoires with fewer than 30,000 or more than 120,000 public chains were left out of co-occurrence clustering, as were roughly five repertoires with anomalous nucleotide sharing. Entries here come from immuneACCESS through TCRdb and include only in-frame sequences with V and J called. Some clones fail to appear in such tables; in the studies checked, an unresolved V gene covers under half of the shortfall, and the cause of the remainder is unknown. The V and J calls and clone size are taken from that table; D and trimming were inferred from the DNA. Present in this sample are some 150,000 clones, roughly four fifths of which were seen just once. The ten top clones hold 3.5% to 5% of the sample.

This TCR derives from a man between 35 and 55 years old in good health and CMV-seropositive. The sequencing sample was made of PBMCs. Recombination linked TRBV5-4 to TRBJ2-1; 10 of the junction bases match TRBD2. The DNA sequence is as follows: TGTGCCAGCAGCTTGGCCGCCAGCGGGAGGGTGAATGAGCAGTTCTTC. Its protein reads: CASSLAASGRVNEQFF.